This T cell receptor beta chain came from a study of cytomegalovirus exposure and HLA in healthy donors. Here immunoSEQ multiplex PCR was the method, and the copy in TCRdb shows in-frame clones only, minus some. The table has 160,000 or so clones, more than 75% seen once. To note about this clone: The antigen is undetermined.

Study-level points and caveats: Researchers catalogued some 160 TCR beta chains as cytomegalovirus-associated. Cytomegalovirus status was reportedly diagnosed by the classifier with high sensitivity and specificity.

Sequencing was done on a sample of PBMCs. This receptor was identified in a man aged 18 to 29 in good health and CMV-seronegative.

CDR3 nucleotides: TGCGCCAGCAGCTTGGATGGGGCGTCCAACACTGAAGCTTTCTTT. This encodes CASSLDGASNTEAFF. The chain joins TRBV5-1 to TRBJ1-1; perhaps TRBD1 as D (5 bases). The CDR3 is 15 amino acids. Trimming removed 0 bases from V and 2 bases from J, with 11 bases in between. Germline lookup yields CDR1 SGHRS and CDR2 YFSETQ.